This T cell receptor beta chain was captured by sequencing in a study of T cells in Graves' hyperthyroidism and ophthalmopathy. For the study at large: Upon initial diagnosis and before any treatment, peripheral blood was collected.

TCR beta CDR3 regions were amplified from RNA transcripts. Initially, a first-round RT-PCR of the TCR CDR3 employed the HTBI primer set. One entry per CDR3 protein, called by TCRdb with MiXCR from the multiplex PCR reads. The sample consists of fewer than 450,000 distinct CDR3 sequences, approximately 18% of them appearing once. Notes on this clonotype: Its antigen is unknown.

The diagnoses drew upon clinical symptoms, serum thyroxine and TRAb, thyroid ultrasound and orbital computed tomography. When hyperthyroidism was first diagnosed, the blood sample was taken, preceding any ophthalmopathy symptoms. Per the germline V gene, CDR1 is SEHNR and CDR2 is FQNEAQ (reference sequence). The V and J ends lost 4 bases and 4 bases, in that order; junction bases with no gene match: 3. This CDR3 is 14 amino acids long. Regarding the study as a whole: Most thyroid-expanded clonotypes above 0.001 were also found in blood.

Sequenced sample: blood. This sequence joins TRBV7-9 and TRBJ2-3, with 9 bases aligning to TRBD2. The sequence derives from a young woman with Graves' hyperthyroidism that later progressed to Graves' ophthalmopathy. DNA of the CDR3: TGTGCCAGCAGCTCCGGGACTAGCTCAGATACGCAGTATTTT. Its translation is CASSSGTSSDTQYF.